The rows below give T cell receptor beta chains drawn from one sample of a study of CD8 T cells in Susac syndrome. Using its own MiXCR run on the immunoSEQ multiplex PCR reads, TCRdb lists one record per CDR3 protein. The sample gives about 82,000 distinct CDR3 sequences, about 95% of which show up once; 0.62% is in the top ten. The material sequenced was CD8+ T cells from PBMCs. The receptor set was obtained from a human donor with Susac syndrome. Each CDR3 is given with its conserved first and last residue. The order of the fields is CDR3 protein, J gene, V gene.

CATSPGQESISNQPQHF | TRBJ1-5 | TRBV6-1
CASSAQGVAATGELFF | TRBJ2-2 | TRBV2
CASSESRGAIRSQHF | TRBJ1-5 | TRBV6-1
CASSAEGNLNQPQHF | TRBJ1-5 | TRBV9
CAWSGTGGTFKRYF | TRBJ2-7 | TRBV30
CSARAPPANEQFF | TRBJ2-1 | TRBV20-1
CASSLGAGLAGYEQYF | TRBJ2-7 | TRBV12-3/TRBV12-4
CASSVVPTFQETQYF | TRBJ2-5 | TRBV9
CASCPKLETSYEQYF | TRBJ2-7 | TRBV12-3/TRBV12-4
CASSWARGVPQHF | TRBJ1-5 | TRBV27
CASSSRDRHQETQYF | TRBJ2-5 | TRBV5-4
CASRPLGAGGYTF | TRBJ1-2 | TRBV6-5
CASSYTEVTEAFF | TRBJ1-1 | TRBV6-2/TRBV6-3
CSVPTGTDTQYF | TRBJ2-3 | TRBV29-1
CSVDPGGRGPTGELFF | TRBJ2-2 | TRBV29-1
CASSLDRAPNYGYTF | TRBJ1-2 | TRBV5-4
CASRARDEGSGANVLTF | TRBJ2-6 | TRBV6-1
CASSKGADYGYTF | TRBJ1-2 | TRBV6-5
CASSQEGTSLSGANVLTF | TRBJ2-6 | TRBV3-1
CASSAGTGAYEQYF | TRBJ2-7 | TRBV2
CSARVPTGADNSPLHF | TRBJ1-6 | TRBV20-1
CASRQTGTQEQYF | TRBJ2-7 | TRBV7-2
CASLDTGPSPLHF | TRBJ1-6 | TRBV2
CASSTRPGGGYTF | TRBJ1-2 | TRBV9
CAWSGGGNSPLHF | TRBJ1-6 | TRBV30
CSVNPGGGYTF | TRBJ1-2 | TRBV29-1
CASVLPGSSYEQYF | TRBJ2-7 | TRBV12-5
CAWSIQGAEEKLFF | TRBJ1-4 | TRBV30
CASSANPGANVLTF | TRBJ2-6 | TRBV7-3
CASSMNRGTSNQPQHF | TRBJ1-5 | TRBV18
CASSSLFTWETQYF | TRBJ2-5 | TRBV6-5
CASSQDSSGNTIYF | TRBJ1-3 | TRBV3-1
CSARDQAGGLYNEQFF | TRBJ2-1 | TRBV20-1
CASGGRGRYGYTF | TRBJ1-2 | TRBV9
CASSQALQGLYEQYF | TRBJ2-7 | TRBV3-1
CAWSDVRDSYYEQYF | TRBJ2-7 | TRBV30